The clone carrying this T cell receptor (beta chain) turned up a few times. Its antigen is undetermined. This entry is derived from a study of cytomegalovirus exposure and HLA in healthy donors. Study-wide results and caveats: Cytomegalovirus association was assigned to about 150 TCR beta chains. The authors later linked a missense DCLRE1C variant to TCR beta V- and J-gene trimming. CMV antigen specificity of a few CMV-associated chains was confirmed in vitro. An apparent linkage of common viral pathogens to several of the most significant clusters emerged in a later analysis.

V was clipped by 6 bases and J by 1 base, with 7 bases between them. Germline V gene lookup returns CDR1 SNHLY and CDR2 FYNNEI. The CDR3 has 12 residues. Primers for the PCR totalled 60 Vbeta and 13 Jbeta. Profiled with immunoSEQ multiplex PCR; TCRdb holds only in-frame clones, not every one. The sample lists some 110,000 clones; roughly three quarters were seen once. The clonotype was recovered from a man under 40 in good health and CMV-seronegative. V gene TRBV2 combines with J gene TRBJ2-7; the D is unclear. Specimen: PBMCs. CDR3 in amino acids: CASRAQSYEQYF. As DNA, the CDR3 is TGTGCCAGCAGGGCACAGTCCTACGAGCAGTACTTC.